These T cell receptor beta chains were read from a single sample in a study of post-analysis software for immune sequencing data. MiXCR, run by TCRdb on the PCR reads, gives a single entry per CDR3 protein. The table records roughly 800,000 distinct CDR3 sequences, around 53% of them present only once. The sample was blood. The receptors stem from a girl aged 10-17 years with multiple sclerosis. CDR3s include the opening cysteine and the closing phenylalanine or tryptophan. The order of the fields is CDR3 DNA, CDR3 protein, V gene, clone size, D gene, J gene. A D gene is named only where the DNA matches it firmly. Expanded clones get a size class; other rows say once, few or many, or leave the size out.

DNA: TGTGCCAGCAGCGCTCTAGCCGGGGTCCCCACAGATACGCAGTATTTT
CDR3: CASSALAGVPTDTQYF
V: TRBV7-2
size: few
D: -
J: TRBJ2-3

DNA: TGCAGCGTTTTGGCCAGTGCCTACGAGCAGTACTTC
CDR3: CSVLASAYEQYF
V: TRBV29-1
size: few
D: -
J: TRBJ2-7

DNA: TGCAGCGTTCAAAGGGCATCGGGCGAGCAGTACTTC
CDR3: CSVQRASGEQYF
V: TRBV29-1
size: medium-sized
D: -
J: TRBJ2-7

DNA: TGCAGCGTTGGACAGACAAGCACAGATACGCAGTATTTT
CDR3: CSVGQTSTDTQYF
V: TRBV29-1
size: -
D: -
J: TRBJ2-3

DNA: TGTGCCAGCTCCCTGGACAGGGTCACTGAAGCTTTCTTT
CDR3: CASSLDRVTEAFF
V: TRBV18
size: -
D: TRBD1
J: TRBJ1-1

DNA: TGCAGTGCTAGTTTCCTAGCGGGGGGTAGGGGAACAGATACGCAGTATTTT
CDR3: CSASFLAGGRGTDTQYF
V: TRBV20-1
size: -
D: TRBD2
J: TRBJ2-3

DNA: TGTGCCACCAGCAGAGAGGTTCGGGACGGCCAAGAGACCCAGTACTTC
CDR3: CATSREVRDGQETQYF
V: TRBV15
size: -
D: -
J: TRBJ2-5

DNA: TGTGCCAGCAGCCTCCGACATGGTTCCCAAGAGACCCAGTACTTC
CDR3: CASSLRHGSQETQYF
V: TRBV3-1
size: -
D: -
J: TRBJ2-5

DNA: TGCGCCAGCAGCTTCCACGGGACAGGGGTATCCTACGAGCAGTACTTC
CDR3: CASSFHGTGVSYEQYF
V: TRBV5-1
size: -
D: TRBD1
J: TRBJ2-7

DNA: TGTGCCAGCAGCCAAGAAGTGAGGCGGGGGGTCTATAAAGATACGCAGTATTTT
CDR3: CASSQEVRRGVYKDTQYF
V: TRBV4-2
size: -
D: TRBD2
J: TRBJ2-3

DNA: TGCAGTGCTCGACTAGCGGGAGGGCCCGATAACAAAAACATTCAGTACTTC
CDR3: CSARLAGGPDNKNIQYF
V: TRBV20-1
size: few
D: TRBD2
J: TRBJ2-4

DNA: TGTGCCAGCAGTTTCGGGGTAACAGACCTCTATGGCTACACCTTC
CDR3: CASSFGVTDLYGYTF
V: TRBV12-3/TRBV12-4
size: -
D: -
J: TRBJ1-2

DNA: TGCAGTGCTAGAGGACCGGGACTAGTGGAGTATGAGCAGTTCTTC
CDR3: CSARGPGLVEYEQFF
V: TRBV20-1
size: -
D: TRBD2
J: TRBJ2-1

DNA: TGCAGCGTTGGCGTCTCTGGCGAGCAGTACTTC
CDR3: CSVGVSGEQYF
V: TRBV29-1
size: few
D: -
J: TRBJ2-7

DNA: TGCAGTGCATCTCGTCAGCGGGGGGTCACAGATACGCAGTATTTT
CDR3: CSASRQRGVTDTQYF
V: TRBV20-1
size: -
D: TRBD2
J: TRBJ2-3

DNA: TGTGCCACCAGCAGAGACGGGACTAGCGGGACGAGGAATGAGCAGTTCTTC
CDR3: CATSRDGTSGTRNEQFF
V: TRBV15
size: once
D: TRBD2
J: TRBJ2-1

DNA: TGCAGTGCTGAAAATAGCGGGAGAGGCACAGATACGCAGTATTTT
CDR3: CSAENSGRGTDTQYF
V: TRBV20-1
size: few
D: TRBD2
J: TRBJ2-3

DNA: TGCGCCAGCATTCCCTGGACAGAGGCGTTCGAGCAGTACTTC
CDR3: CASIPWTEAFEQYF
V: TRBV5-1
size: few
D: -
J: TRBJ2-7

DNA: TGCGCCAGCAGCCAGGGGACCGCCTCCTACGAGCAGTACTTC
CDR3: CASSQGTASYEQYF
V: TRBV4-1
size: few
D: -
J: TRBJ2-7

DNA: TGCGCCAGCACTAAGGTTCTCGGGGGGATGAACACTGAAGCTTTCTTT
CDR3: CASTKVLGGMNTEAFF
V: TRBV5-1
size: -
D: -
J: TRBJ1-1